Shown below are 24 T cell receptor beta chains from a single sample sequenced in a study of shared clonotypes between healthy human individuals. Generated by immunoSEQ multiplex PCR, the TCRdb table keeps only in-frame clones and is missing some. The table records around 1.5 million clones, approximately 98% of them present only once. The sequenced sample was naive CD4+ T cells sorted from blood. Documented subset: CD45RA+ positively selected. The receptors stem from a man aged 25 to 45 in good health.

V gene TRBV11-2 combines with J gene TRBJ2-5; 11 bases agree with TRBD2. Looked up from germline, CDR1 is SGHAT and CDR2 is FQNNGV. V trimming: 4 bases; J trimming: 5 bases; junction bases outside the gene matches: 18. The CDR3 sequence is 19 residues long. Here the CDR3 DNA reads TGTGCCAGCAGCTCAGAGAGGAGATTAGGGGCTAGCGGGAGGGAGACCCAGTACTTC. Translated: CASSSERRLGASGRETQYF.

This sequence joins TRBV18 and TRBJ2-7; D unresolved. CDR1 KGHSH and CDR2 LQKENI come from the germline V gene. Trimming removed 6 bases at V and 5 bases at J, with 8 bases between. This CDR3 is 11 amino acids long. The CDR3 here is CASSYKDEQYF. In DNA, the CDR3 is TGTGCCAGCTCCTACAAGGACGAGCAGTACTTC.

The V call is TRBV5-1, the J call TRBJ2-1; 10 bases map to TRBD2. Germline values: CDR1 SGHRS, CDR2 YFSETQ. The trim removed 0 bases at V and 4 bases at J, leaving 7 bases unmatched. The length of the CDR3 is 17 residues. Here the CDR3 reads CASSLGLSGREYNEQFF. The CDR3 DNA reads TGCGCCAGCAGCTTGGGGTTGAGCGGGAGGGAATACAATGAGCAGTTCTTC.

The chain has TRBV6-6 and TRBJ2-1, with a weak D call TRBD2 (6 bases). This CDR3 contains 15 residues. Germline loops: CDR1 MNHNY, CDR2 SVGAGI (reference sequence). V was shortened by 0 bases and J by 4 bases, with 10 bases between the two germline ends. This CDR3 is CASSYSWREYNEQFF. The CDR3, as DNA: TGTGCCAGCAGTTACTCGTGGAGGGAGTACAATGAGCAGTTCTTC.

V gene TRBV5-1 combines with J gene TRBJ1-2, with TRBD1 matching over 7 bases. Germline V gene data show CDR1 as SGHRS and CDR2 as YFSETQ. J gave up 3 bases and V 2 bases, and 1 base lay outside the gene matches. The CDR3 covers 13 residues. The CDR3 bases are TGCGCCAGCAGCTTTACAGGGGACTATGGCTACACCTTC. Residues: CASSFTGDYGYTF.

This chain connects TRBV19 to TRBJ2-3, with TRBD2 matching 13 bases. The CDR3 runs to 19 residues. Germline V gene lookup returns CDR1 LNHDA and CDR2 SQIVND (reference sequence). The trim removed 1 base at V and 6 bases at J, leaving 13 bases unmatched. The CDR3 DNA reads TGTGCCAGTAGTATAGCTACTAGTGGGACTAGCGGGAAAGTCGATACGCAGTATTTT. It yields the protein CASSIATSGTSGKVDTQYF.

The chain recombines TRBV9 with TRBJ2-5; D is possibly TRBD1 (8 bases). V was cut by 0 bases and J by 4 bases, with 16 bases left in between. Germline CDR1 SGDLS, CDR2 YYNGEE. CDR3 length: 16 amino acids. In nucleotides, the CDR3 is TGTGCCAGCAGCGTAGACGGACAGGGAGGGGGAGAGACCCAGTACTTC. Translated, it gives CASSVDGQGGGETQYF.

J is TRBJ2-1 and V is TRBV13; D unresolved. Germline CDR1 and CDR2: PRHDT and FYEKMQ (reference sequence). CDR3 length: 14 amino acids. V was cut by 0 bases and J by 9 bases, with 12 bases left in between. The CDR3 reads CASSLGVQRTEQFF. CDR3 in DNA: TGTGCCAGCAGCTTAGGAGTCCAGAGGACTGAGCAGTTCTTC. Supplemented by reference TRBV13 and TRBJ2-1, the full variable domain reads AAGVIQSPRHLIKEKRETATLKCYPIPRHDTVYWYQQGPGQDPQFLISFYEKMQSDKGSIPDRFSAQQFSDYHSELNMSSLELGDSALYFCASSLGVQRTEQFFGPGTRLTVL.

This chain links TRBV18 with TRBJ2-7; 8 nucleotides agree with TRBD2. V lost 1 base, J lost 0 bases, and 8 bases stayed unmatched. The germline V gene has CDR1 KGHSH and CDR2 LQKENI. This CDR3 is built from 17 residues. The CDR3 nucleotides are TGTGCCAGCTCACCACTCCCTAGCGGGCCAAGCTCCTACGAGCAGTACTTC. This encodes CASSPLPSGPSSYEQYF.

The chain has TRBV6-5 and TRBJ2-1; perhaps TRBD1 as D (6 bases). The V gene lost 8 bases and the J gene lost 3 bases, with 17 bases spanning the gap. The CDR3 consists of 15 residues. Germline loops: CDR1 MNHEY, CDR2 SVGAGI. CDR3 sequence: CASAPEQGIYNEQFF. The CDR3 DNA reads TGTGCCAGCGCCCCCGAACAGGGAATCTACAATGAGCAGTTCTTC.

This sequence joins TRBV11-2 and TRBJ2-7; TRBD1 aligns across 10 bases. The V and J ends lost 4 bases and 2 bases, in that order; junction bases with no gene match: 8. This CDR3 has 16 amino acids. Germline-derived CDR1 and CDR2 are SGHAT and FQNNGV. The DNA of the CDR3 is TGTGCCAGCAGCTACGGGGACAGGGGAGTTGCCTACGAGCAGTACTTC. Its translation: CASSYGDRGVAYEQYF.

J is TRBJ1-1 and V is TRBV29-1; no definite D call. The CDR3 sequence is 16 residues long. Germline V gene lookup returns CDR1 SQVTM and CDR2 ANQGSEA. The V end lost 0 bases, the J end lost 2 bases, and 16 bases lay between the germline ends. The CDR3 nucleotides are TGCAGCGTTGAAGATCTTGCGGGAACGGTTAACACTGAAGCTTTCTTT. It is translated as CSVEDLAGTVNTEAFF.

The chain recombines TRBV5-1 with TRBJ1-1; tentatively, D is TRBD1 (6 bases). Germline-derived CDR1 and CDR2 are SGHRS and YFSETQ. The CDR3 is made up of 16 amino acids. V gave up 0 bases and J gave up 6 bases, with 18 bases separating them. The CDR3 protein is CASSLAGAGVGPEAFF. CDR3 bases: TGCGCCAGCAGCTTGGCCGGGGCAGGGGTTGGCCCTGAAGCTTTCTTT.

This rearrangement joins TRBV15 to TRBJ2-7, with D tentatively TRBD1 (6 bases). Germline values: CDR1 LNHNV, CDR2 YYDKDF (reference sequence). Trimming pared 3 bases from V and 7 bases from J, leaving 16 bases between. The CDR3 consists of 14 residues. The CDR3 DNA follows: TGTGCCACCAGCAGCATACAAGACAGGCGGGAGCAGTACTTC. As protein: CATSSIQDRREQYF.

This clone showed up just once. The chain is built from TRBV11-2 and TRBJ1-1; no definite D call. Germline CDR1 is SGHAT and CDR2 is FQNNGV. V was cut by 2 bases and J by 1 base, with 14 bases left in between. This CDR3 comprises 16 residues. CDR3 sequence: CASSLFGFGPNTEAFF. DNA of the CDR3: TGTGCCAGCAGCTTATTTGGTTTCGGCCCGAACACTGAAGCTTTCTTT.

The V and J genes are TRBV29-1 and TRBJ2-2, with unresolved D. Germline V gives CDR1 SQVTM, CDR2 ANQGSEA. The CDR3 is made up of 12 amino acids. The V gene lost 6 bases and the J gene lost 4 bases, with 9 bases spanning the gap. The CDR3, as DNA: TGCAGCGTGGGAATGCCCACCGGGGAGCTGTTTTTT. The encoded protein is CSVGMPTGELFF.

The chain combines TRBV10-2 with TRBJ2-3, with TRBD2 matching over 13 bases. Germline loops: CDR1 WSHSY, CDR2 SAAADI. The CDR3 totals 16 residues. V was pared by 7 bases and J by 1 base, with 5 bases of the junction left unmatched. The CDR3 sequence is CASKGTSGEGTDTQYF. The CDR3 DNA sequence: TGCGCCAGCAAAGGGACTAGCGGGGAGGGCACAGATACGCAGTATTTT.

The rearrangement links TRBV5-1 to TRBJ2-7; 9 bases map to TRBD1. Germline CDR1 reads SGHRS; CDR2 reads YFSETQ. The CDR3 covers 17 residues. Unmatched junction bases numbered 9, after V lost 0 bases and J lost 2 bases. The CDR3: CASSLAATGTGTYEQYF. The CDR3 DNA follows: TGCGCCAGCAGCTTGGCCGCGACCGGGACAGGGACCTACGAGCAGTACTTC.

The chain is built from TRBV4-1 and TRBJ1-2; 11 positions agree with TRBD1. V lost 0 bases to trimming and J lost 4 bases; unmatched junction nucleotides: 4. Germline V gene lookup returns CDR1 MGHRA and CDR2 YSYEKL. CDR3 length: 16 residues. The CDR3: CASSQEGQGGLYGYTF. In nucleotides, the CDR3 is TGCGCCAGCAGCCAAGAGGGACAGGGGGGCCTCTATGGCTACACCTTC.

This chain links TRBV7-9 with TRBJ2-6, with a weak D call TRBD2 (5 bases). V dropped 1 base and J dropped 0 bases, with 16 bases sitting between them. This CDR3 spans 19 amino acids. The germline CDR1 and CDR2 sequences are SEHNR and FQNEAQ (reference sequence). CDR3 coding DNA: TGTGCCAGCAGCTTAGATCGTGCATGGAGGACCTCTGGGGCCAACGTCCTGACTTTC. This codes for CASSLDRAWRTSGANVLTF.

The chain joins TRBV5-1 to TRBJ1-1; D is unclear. V was cut by 0 bases and J by 5 bases, with 11 bases left in between. The V gene's germline CDR1 is SGHRS and CDR2 YFSETQ. This CDR3 is 14 amino acids long. CDR3 region: CASSLDMRETEAFF. The CDR3 DNA follows: TGCGCCAGCAGCTTGGACATGCGGGAGACTGAAGCTTTCTTT.

V gene TRBV5-4 combines with J gene TRBJ2-5; TRBD2 agrees at 11 bases. The junction had 13 bases not matched to a gene; V was cut back by 4 bases and J by 5 bases. Germline V CDR1 and CDR2: SGHNT, YYREEE (reference sequence). This CDR3 region has 17 residues. CDR3 region: CASSKLAGAANTETQYF. CDR3 DNA sequence: TGTGCCAGCAGCAAACTAGCGGGAGCCGCTAATACGGAGACCCAGTACTTC.

Concerning this clone itself: The same CDR3 arises from other DNA sequences in this sample as well. The chain joins TRBV29-1 to TRBJ1-1; 10 bases are a match to TRBD1. Germline V gives CDR1 SQVTM, CDR2 ANQGSEA. The CDR3 is 12 amino acids. V lost 7 bases, J lost 3 bases, and 2 bases stayed unmatched. The DNA for the CDR3 is TGCAGCGCAGGGACAGGGGACACTGAAGCTTTCTTT. Its protein product is CSAGTGDTEAFF.

The chain joins TRBV11-2 to TRBJ2-5; possibly TRBD1 for D (5 bases). The CDR3 is 14 amino acids. The germline V and J ends were trimmed by 1 base and 5 bases, with 11 bases remaining between them. CDR1 is SGHAT, CDR2 FQNNGV, per germline. In DNA, the CDR3 is TGTGCCAGCAGCTTAGTGCGCAGGGCCGAGACCCAGTACTTC. Amino acids: CASSLVRRAETQYF.